Listed here is a single T cell receptor beta chain. The record originates from a study of blood T cell repertoires in COVID-19. The age range of participants was about 18 to 95 years, with residence in some 25 US areas. Original processing methods: Amplification from reference gene primers served as the basis for estimated nucleated cell counts. TCRdb's table, derived via immunoSEQ multiplex PCR, lists solely in-frame clones and lacks some. Clone size and the V and J calls come from that table; the DNA yielded D and trimming. Among 160,000 or so clones listed, roughly 90% were seen once. The TCR comes from a woman in her forties or fifties who had recovered from COVID-19. Sequences were obtained from PBMCs or T cells enriched from blood (not recorded which).

The CDR3 sequence is CATSSSGTGGAKNIQYF. Written as DNA, the CDR3 is TGTGCCACCAGCAGTTCCGGGACAGGGGGAGCCAAAAACATTCAGTACTTC. The V gene is TRBV15, the J gene TRBJ2-4, with 11 bases that match TRBD1. CDR3 size: 17 residues. The trim removed 3 bases at V and 0 bases at J, leaving 4 bases unmatched. Germline CDR1 LNHNV, CDR2 YYDKDF (reference sequence).